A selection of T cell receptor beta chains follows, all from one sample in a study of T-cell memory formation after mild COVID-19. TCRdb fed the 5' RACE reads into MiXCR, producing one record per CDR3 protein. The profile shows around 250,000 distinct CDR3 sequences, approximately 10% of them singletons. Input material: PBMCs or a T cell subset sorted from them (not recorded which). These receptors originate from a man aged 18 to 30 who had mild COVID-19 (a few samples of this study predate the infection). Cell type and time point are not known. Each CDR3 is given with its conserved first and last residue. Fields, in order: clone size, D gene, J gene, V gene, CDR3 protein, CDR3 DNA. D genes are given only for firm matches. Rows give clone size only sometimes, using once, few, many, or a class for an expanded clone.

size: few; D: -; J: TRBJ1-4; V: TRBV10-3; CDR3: CAISDPTTANEKLFF; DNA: TGTGCCATCAGTGACCCTACGACGGCGAATGAAAAACTGTTTTTT
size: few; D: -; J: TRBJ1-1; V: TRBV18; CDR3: CASSPGLGVNTEAFF; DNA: TGTGCCAGCTCACCAGGGTTGGGTGTGAACACTGAAGCTTTCTTT
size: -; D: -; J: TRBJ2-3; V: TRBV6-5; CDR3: CASSEAGNTDTQYF; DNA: TGTGCCAGCAGTGAGGCAGGGAACACAGATACGCAGTATTTT
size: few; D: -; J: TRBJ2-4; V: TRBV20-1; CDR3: CSAWGAENIQYF; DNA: TGCAGTGCTTGGGGCGCGGAAAACATTCAGTACTTC
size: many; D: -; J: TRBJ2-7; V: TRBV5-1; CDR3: CASSLVVRGNYEQYF; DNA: TGCGCCAGCAGCTTGGTCGTCCGGGGTAACTACGAGCAGTACTTC
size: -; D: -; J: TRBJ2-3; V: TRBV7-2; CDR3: CASSLVGLADTQYF; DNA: TGTGCCAGCAGCTTAGTCGGCCTCGCAGATACGCAGTATTTT
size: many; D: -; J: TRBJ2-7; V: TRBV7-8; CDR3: CASSLVGYEQYF; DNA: TGTGCCAGCAGCTTAGTGGGCTACGAGCAGTACTTC
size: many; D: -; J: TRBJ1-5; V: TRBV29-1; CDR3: CSVETQGDQPQHF; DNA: TGCAGCGTTGAAACGCAGGGCGATCAGCCCCAGCATTTT
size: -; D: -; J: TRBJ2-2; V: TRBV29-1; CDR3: CSAGLTGELFF; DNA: TGCAGCGCCGGACTCACCGGGGAGCTGTTTTTT
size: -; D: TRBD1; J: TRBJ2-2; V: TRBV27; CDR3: CASSPRTGGIVELFF; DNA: TGTGCCAGCAGTCCCCGGACAGGGGGTATTGTGGAGCTGTTTTTT
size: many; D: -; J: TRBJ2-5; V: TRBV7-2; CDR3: CASSLGSFLETQYF; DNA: TGTGCCAGCAGCTTAGGGAGCTTTCTAGAGACCCAGTACTTC
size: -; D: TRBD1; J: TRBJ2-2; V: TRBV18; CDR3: CASSPPRTGETGELFF; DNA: TGTGCCAGCTCACCACCGCGGACAGGGGAAACCGGGGAGCTGTTTTTT
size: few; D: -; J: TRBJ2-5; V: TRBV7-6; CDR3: CASSYGTLEETQYF; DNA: TGTGCCAGCAGCTACGGGACGTTAGAAGAGACCCAGTACTTC
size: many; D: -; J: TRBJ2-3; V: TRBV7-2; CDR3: CASSFLGRGPTDTQYF; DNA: TGTGCCAGCAGCTTCCTTGGGCGGGGGCCCACAGATACGCAGTATTTT
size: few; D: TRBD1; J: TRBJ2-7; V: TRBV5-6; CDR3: CASSLWDRPIYEQYF; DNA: TGTGCCAGCAGCTTGTGGGACAGACCGATCTACGAGCAGTACTTC
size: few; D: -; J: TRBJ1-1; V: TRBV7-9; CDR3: CASSGYSGGPPEAFF; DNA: TGTGCCAGCAGCGGATACAGTGGGGGACCTCCTGAAGCTTTCTTT
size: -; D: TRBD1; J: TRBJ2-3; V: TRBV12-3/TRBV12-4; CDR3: CASSLFAGQGLDTQYF; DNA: TGTGCCAGCAGTTTATTCGCAGGACAGGGGTTGGATACGCAGTATTTT
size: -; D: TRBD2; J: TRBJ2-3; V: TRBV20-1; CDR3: CSARDRATSGGYSTDTQYF; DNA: TGCAGCGCTAGAGATAGAGCGACTAGCGGGGGGTATAGCACAGATACGCAGTATTTT
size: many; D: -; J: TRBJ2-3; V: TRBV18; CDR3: CASSPQTTTDTQYF; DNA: TGTGCCAGCTCACCACAGACTACTACAGATACGCAGTATTTT
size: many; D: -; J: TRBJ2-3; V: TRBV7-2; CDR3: CASSLVGGAPDTQYF; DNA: TGTGCCAGCAGCCTAGTGGGGGGGGCCCCAGATACGCAGTATTTT
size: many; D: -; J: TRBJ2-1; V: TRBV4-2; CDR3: CASSQEVWDEQFF; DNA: TGTGCCAGCAGCCAAGAGGTCTGGGATGAGCAGTTCTTC
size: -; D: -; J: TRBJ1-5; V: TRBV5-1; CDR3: CASSLGPGEVQPQHF; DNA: TGCGCCAGCAGCTTGGGTCCTGGGGAGGTCCAGCCCCAGCATTTT
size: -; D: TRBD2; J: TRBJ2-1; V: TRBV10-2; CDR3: CASSASGGNEQFF; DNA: TGCGCCAGCAGTGCTAGCGGGGGCAATGAGCAGTTCTTC
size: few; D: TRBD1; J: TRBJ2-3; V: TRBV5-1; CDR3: CASSWGGQGDADTQYF; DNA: TGCGCCAGCAGCTGGGGTGGACAGGGTGATGCAGATACGCAGTATTTT
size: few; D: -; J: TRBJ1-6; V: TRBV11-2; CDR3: CASAKGFYSPLHF; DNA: TGTGCCAGTGCGAAAGGGTTTTATTCACCCCTCCACTTT
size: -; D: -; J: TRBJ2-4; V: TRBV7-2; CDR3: CASSRGGRENIQYF; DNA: TGTGCCAGCAGCCGCGGAGGCAGGGAAAACATTCAGTACTTC
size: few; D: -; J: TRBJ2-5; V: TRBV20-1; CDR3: CSARDGAKGQETQYF; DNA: TGCAGTGCTAGAGATGGGGCAAAGGGCCAAGAGACCCAGTACTTC
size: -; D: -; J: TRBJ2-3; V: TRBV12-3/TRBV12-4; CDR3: CASSTNGVGTDTQYF; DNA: TGTGCCAGCTCTACTAACGGGGTGGGGACAGATACGCAGTATTTT
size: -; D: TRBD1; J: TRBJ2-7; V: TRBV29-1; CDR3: CSVQRDREGYEQYF; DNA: TGCAGCGTTCAGCGTGACAGGGAAGGATACGAGCAGTACTTC
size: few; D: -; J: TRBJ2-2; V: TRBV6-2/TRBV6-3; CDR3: CASSYMETNTGELFF; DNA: TGTGCCAGCAGTTACATGGAAACGAACACCGGGGAGCTGTTTTTT
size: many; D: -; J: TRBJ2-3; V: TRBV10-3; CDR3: CAISESTGGTDTQYF; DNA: TGTGCCATCAGTGAGTCAACGGGGGGCACAGATACGCAGTATTTT
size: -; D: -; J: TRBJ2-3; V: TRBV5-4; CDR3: CASSLASASTDTQYF; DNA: TGTGCCAGCAGCTTGGCCAGCGCTAGCACAGATACGCAGTATTTT
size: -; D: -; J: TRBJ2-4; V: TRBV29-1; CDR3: CSDTDGKNIQYF; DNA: TGCAGCGACACGGACGGTAAAAACATTCAGTACTTC
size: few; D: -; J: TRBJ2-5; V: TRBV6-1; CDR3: CASSIPTGPGETQYF; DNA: TGTGCCAGCAGTATCCCGACAGGCCCCGGGGAGACCCAGTACTTC
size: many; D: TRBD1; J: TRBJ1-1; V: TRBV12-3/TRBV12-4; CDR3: CASGGQVVNTEAFF; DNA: TGTGCCAGCGGCGGACAGGTGGTGAACACTGAAGCTTTCTTT
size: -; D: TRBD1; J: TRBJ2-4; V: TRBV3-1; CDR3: CASSQGRGQILAKNIQYF; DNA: TGTGCCAGCAGCCAAGGCAGGGGGCAAATACTAGCCAAAAACATTCAGTACTTC
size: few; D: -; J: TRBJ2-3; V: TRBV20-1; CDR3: CSARSGGAPDTQYF; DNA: TGCAGTGCTAGATCTGGGGGGGCCCCAGATACGCAGTATTTT
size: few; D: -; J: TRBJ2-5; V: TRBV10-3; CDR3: CAISEQQETQYF; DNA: TGTGCCATCAGTGAACAGCAAGAGACCCAGTACTTC
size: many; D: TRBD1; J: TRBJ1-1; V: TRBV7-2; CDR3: CASRLQGGTAAFF; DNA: TGTGCCAGCAGACTACAGGGGGGGACGGCGGCTTTCTTT
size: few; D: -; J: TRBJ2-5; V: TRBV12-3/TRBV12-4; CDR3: CASSSRVEQETQYF; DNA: TGTGCCAGCTCGTCTCGAGTCGAGCAAGAGACCCAGTACTTC
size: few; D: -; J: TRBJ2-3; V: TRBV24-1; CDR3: CATSILDTQYF; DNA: TGTGCCACCAGTATACTGGATACGCAGTATTTT
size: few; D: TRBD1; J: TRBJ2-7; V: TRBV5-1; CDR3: CASSTGQGSGEQYF; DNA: TGCGCCAGCAGCACTGGACAGGGAAGCGGCGAGCAGTACTTC
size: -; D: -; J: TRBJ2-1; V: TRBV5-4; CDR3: CASSHLSGTTLNEQFF; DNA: TGTGCCAGCAGCCATCTAAGTGGGACAACACTCAATGAGCAGTTCTTC
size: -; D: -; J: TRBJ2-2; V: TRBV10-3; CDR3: CAIRVRDTGELFF; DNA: TGTGCCATTCGGGTTCGCGACACCGGGGAGCTGTTTTTT
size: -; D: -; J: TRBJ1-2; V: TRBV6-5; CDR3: CASSRAGVNYGYTF; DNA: TGTGCCAGCAGTAGGGCAGGGGTTAACTATGGCTACACCTTC
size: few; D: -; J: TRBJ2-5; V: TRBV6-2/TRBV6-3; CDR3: CASSLWTEETQYF; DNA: TGTGCCAGCAGTCTCTGGACCGAAGAGACCCAGTACTTC
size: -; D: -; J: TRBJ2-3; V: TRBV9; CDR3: CASSVRGLRTDTQYF; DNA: TGTGCCAGCAGCGTACGGGGACTTCGCACAGATACGCAGTATTTT
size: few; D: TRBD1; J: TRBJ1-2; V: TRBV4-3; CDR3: CASSQDYDRATAGYTF; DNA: TGCGCCAGCAGCCAAGATTATGACAGGGCGACAGCAGGCTACACCTTC
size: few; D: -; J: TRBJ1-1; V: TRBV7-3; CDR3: CASSFLRGGRTEAFF; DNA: TGTGCCAGCAGCTTCCTCCGGGGGGGAAGGACTGAAGCTTTCTTT
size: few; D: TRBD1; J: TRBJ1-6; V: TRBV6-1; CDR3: CASTRDRASPLHF; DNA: TGTGCCAGCACCCGGGACAGGGCTTCACCCCTCCACTTT
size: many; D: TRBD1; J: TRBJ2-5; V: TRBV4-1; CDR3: CASSQGQGARRETQYF; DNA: TGCGCCAGCAGCCAAGGACAGGGGGCGCGACGGGAGACCCAGTACTTC
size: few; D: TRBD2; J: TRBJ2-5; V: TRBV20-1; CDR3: CSARVAGGPLYF; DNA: TGCAGTGCTAGAGTGGCGGGGGGGCCGTTGTACTTC
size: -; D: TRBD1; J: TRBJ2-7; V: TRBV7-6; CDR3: CASSLGPGQSPSEQYF; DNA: TGTGCCAGCAGCTTAGGGCCGGGACAGAGCCCCTCCGAGCAGTACTTC
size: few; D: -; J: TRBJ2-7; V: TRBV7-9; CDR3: CASSAPGELYEQYF; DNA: TGTGCCAGCAGCGCCCCGGGGGAACTATACGAGCAGTACTTC
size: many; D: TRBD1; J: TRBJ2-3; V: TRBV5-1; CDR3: CASSRDRGVRGTDTQYF; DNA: TGCGCCAGCAGCAGGGACAGGGGTGTTAGGGGCACAGATACGCAGTATTTT
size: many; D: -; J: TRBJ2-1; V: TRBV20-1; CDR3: CSANTGSNEQFF; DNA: TGCAGTGCTAATACAGGGTCCAATGAGCAGTTCTTC
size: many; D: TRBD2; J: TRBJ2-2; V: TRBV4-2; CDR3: CASSRTSGGLTGELFF; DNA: TGTGCCAGCAGCCGGACTAGCGGGGGATTGACCGGGGAGCTGTTTTTT
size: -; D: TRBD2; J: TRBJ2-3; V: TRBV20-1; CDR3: CSARSSRGSTDTQYF; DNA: TGCAGTGCTAGATCGTCGCGGGGGAGCACAGATACGCAGTATTTT
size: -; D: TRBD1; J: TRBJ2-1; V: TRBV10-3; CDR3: CAISGQGGEQFF; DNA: TGTGCCATCAGTGGACAGGGTGGTGAGCAGTTCTTC
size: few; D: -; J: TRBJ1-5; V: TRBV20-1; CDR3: CSARDNRELSNQPQHF; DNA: TGCAGTGCTAGAGATAACCGGGAGCTTAGCAATCAGCCCCAGCATTTT